These T cell receptor beta chains were read from a single sample in a study of draining lymph node invasion in breast cancer. TCRdb called the bulk RNA-seq reads again in MiXCR, with one record for every CDR3 protein. The top ten hold roughly 2.9% of the sample, which has around 2,700 distinct CDR3 sequences, roughly two thirds seen once. Sequencing was done on a sample of sorted memory Tregs from a lymph node. The receptors shown here come from a female donor with luminal breast cancer. Each CDR3 is given with its conserved first and last residue. A D gene is named only where the DNA matches it firmly. The size of a clone is reported for some rows only, either as once, few or many, or as a class for expanded clones.

NA | TRBJ1-5 | NA | TRBV12-3/TRBV12-4 | TGTGCCAGCAGTTTGGGTCCCCAGCCCCAGCATTTT | CASSLGPQPQHF
few | TRBJ1-5 | NA | TRBV20-1 | TGCAGTGCTAGTAGGGTCGGGGGGGTGAGTCAGCCCCAGCATTTT | CSASRVGGVSQPQHF
NA | TRBJ1-5 | NA | TRBV20-1 | TGCAGTGCTAGAGCGCTCCGGCAGCCCCAGCATTTT | CSARALRQPQHF
NA | TRBJ1-2 | NA | TRBV5-5 | TGTGCCAGCAGCTACGACTCAGGGGTTTTAGGCTACACCTTC | CASSYDSGVLGYTF
NA | TRBJ1-5 | NA | TRBV20-1 | TGCAGTGCGAAACGGAGTCAGGCACATCAGCCCCAGCATTTT | CSAKRSQAHQPQHF
NA | TRBJ2-1 | NA | TRBV4-2 | TGTGCCAGCAGCCAAGATCGCAGAGGTATGCAGTTCTTC | CASSQDRRGMQFF
NA | TRBJ1-2 | NA | TRBV6-5 | TGTGCCAGCAGTTCCCGGACATACGGCTATGGCTACACCTTC | CASSSRTYGYGYTF
NA | TRBJ2-1 | TRBD2 | TRBV9 | TGTGCCAGCAGCGTATTATCCGGGGGGGCCTTTGAGCAGTTCTTC | CASSVLSGGAFEQFF
few | TRBJ1-1 | NA | TRBV5-6 | TGTGCCAGCAGCCAGATAATGCGGGCTCTAGAAACTGAAGCTTTCTTT | CASSQIMRALETEAFF
NA | TRBJ1-3 | NA | TRBV25-1 | TGTGCCAGCAGTGAAGAGAGGACTGGAAACACCATATATTTT | CASSEERTGNTIYF
NA | TRBJ1-1 | NA | TRBV7-2 | TGTGCCAGCAGCCCCATGTCCTTGAACACTGAAGCTTTCTTT | CASSPMSLNTEAFF
NA | TRBJ1-2 | NA | TRBV23-1 | TGCGCCAGCAGTCATCCGGCGATAGGTGGCATGGACTATGGCTACACCTTC | CASSHPAIGGMDYGYTF
NA | TRBJ2-7 | TRBD1 | TRBV3-1 | TGTGCCAGCAGCCAACCCGGGACAGGGGCTTACGAGCAGTACTTC | CASSQPGTGAYEQYF
NA | TRBJ1-2 | NA | TRBV19 | TGTGCCAGCAACTCCGCTGGGGGAGTTAACTATGGCTACACCTTC | CASNSAGGVNYGYTF
NA | TRBJ2-2 | NA | TRBV5-1 | TGCGACCTCGGGGAGCTGTTTTTT | CDLGELFF
NA | TRBJ1-1 | NA | TRBV4-2 | TGTGCCAGCAGCCAAGATCCCCGTACTTTTATTCAGAACACTGAAGCTTTCTTT | CASSQDPRTFIQNTEAFF